This note documents a single TCR beta chain sequence. This specimen comes from a study of T-cell memory formation after mild COVID-19. Germline V gives CDR1 DFQATT, CDR2 SNEGSKA (reference sequence). Trimming removed 2 bases from V and 3 bases from J, with 14 bases in between. This CDR3 comprises 15 residues. TCRdb independently ran MiXCR on the 5' RACE reads; one entry per CDR3 protein. The sample has about 620,000 distinct CDR3 sequences, approximately 18% seen once. The source material was PBMCs or a T cell subset sorted from them (not recorded which). The TCR was taken from an adult woman who had mild COVID-19 (a few samples of this study predate the infection). Cell type and time point are not known. The chain is built from TRBV20-1 and TRBJ1-5; maybe TRBD1 (6 bases). The CDR3 protein is CSARSQGRNNQPQHF. The CDR3 DNA sequence: TGCAGTGCTAGATCACAGGGTCGAAACAATCAGCCCCAGCATTTT.